This TCR beta chain was captured in a study of beta chain features in type 1 diabetes. Notes on the study in general: When Type 1 diabetes patients were examined, their TCRB CDR3s proved moderately but significantly shorter in all four CD4+ subsets.

Turning to this clone: Its antigen is still unknown.

The germline V gene encodes CDR1 MNHEY and CDR2 SVGAGI. The CDR3 is 12 amino acids. Trimming pared 7 bases from V and 5 bases from J, leaving 9 bases between. What was sequenced were expressed TCRB transcripts, since all of the isolated RNA had been reverse transcribed. Clones were sequenced by immunoSEQ multiplex PCR, and TCRdb holds only the in-frame ones, with some missing. Here the sample spans hundreds of thousands of clones, 11% to 15% being singletons. The sequenced material came from naive CD4+ T cells from blood. The receptor was isolated from a man younger than 35 with type 1 diabetes. The V call is TRBV6-5, the J call TRBJ2-1, with D maybe TRBD2 (5 bases). CDR3 nucleotide sequence: TGTGCCAGCACCGACGGGAACAATGAGCAGTTCTTC. It yields the protein CASTDGNNEQFF.